This T cell receptor beta chain was sequenced during a study of cytomegalovirus exposure and HLA in healthy donors. Findings and caveats of the study: Prediction of most subjects' HLA-A and HLA-B alleles by TCR beta sequences was reportedly accurate. In a later analysis, CMV-associated beta chains were mostly HLA-associated, it appeared. Highest at DRB1 and lowest at HLA-C, TCR association rates differed among HLA loci in a later analysis.

To note about this clone: Its specificity is unknown.

The PCR had 60 Vbeta and 13 Jbeta primers. The data were produced by immunoSEQ multiplex PCR, yet TCRdb's version contains in-frame clones alone and is incomplete. Of roughly 140,000 clones listed, approximately 71% are singletons. This CDR3 has 15 amino acids. The V end lost 0 bases, the J end lost 2 bases, and 8 bases lay between the germline ends. Germline CDR1 and CDR2: MNHEY and SMNVEV (reference sequence). As for the donors, each was a healthy bone marrow donor. This clonotype originated in a woman aged 45-60 years in good health and CMV-seronegative. The sequencing sample was made of PBMCs. The rearrangement links TRBV27 to TRBJ1-3; maybe TRBD1 (6 bases). DNA of the CDR3: TGTGCCAGCAGTTTATCGGGGGCAGCTGGAAACACCATATATTTT. Its protein product is CASSLSGAAGNTIYF.